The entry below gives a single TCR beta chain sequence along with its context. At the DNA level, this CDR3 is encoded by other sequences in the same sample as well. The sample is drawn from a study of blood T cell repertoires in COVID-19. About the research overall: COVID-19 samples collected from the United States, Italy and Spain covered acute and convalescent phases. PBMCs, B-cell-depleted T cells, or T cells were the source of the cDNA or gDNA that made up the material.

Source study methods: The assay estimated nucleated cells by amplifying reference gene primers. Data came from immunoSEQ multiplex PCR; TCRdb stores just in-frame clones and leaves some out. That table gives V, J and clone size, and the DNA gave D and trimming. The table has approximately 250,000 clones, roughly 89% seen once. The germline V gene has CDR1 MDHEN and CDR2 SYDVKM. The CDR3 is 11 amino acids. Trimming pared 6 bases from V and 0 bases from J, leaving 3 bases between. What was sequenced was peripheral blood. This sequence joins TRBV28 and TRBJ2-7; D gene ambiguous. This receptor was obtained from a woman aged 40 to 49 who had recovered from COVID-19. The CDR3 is CASSFSYEQYF. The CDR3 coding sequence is TGTGCCAGCAGCTTCTCCTACGAGCAGTACTTC.